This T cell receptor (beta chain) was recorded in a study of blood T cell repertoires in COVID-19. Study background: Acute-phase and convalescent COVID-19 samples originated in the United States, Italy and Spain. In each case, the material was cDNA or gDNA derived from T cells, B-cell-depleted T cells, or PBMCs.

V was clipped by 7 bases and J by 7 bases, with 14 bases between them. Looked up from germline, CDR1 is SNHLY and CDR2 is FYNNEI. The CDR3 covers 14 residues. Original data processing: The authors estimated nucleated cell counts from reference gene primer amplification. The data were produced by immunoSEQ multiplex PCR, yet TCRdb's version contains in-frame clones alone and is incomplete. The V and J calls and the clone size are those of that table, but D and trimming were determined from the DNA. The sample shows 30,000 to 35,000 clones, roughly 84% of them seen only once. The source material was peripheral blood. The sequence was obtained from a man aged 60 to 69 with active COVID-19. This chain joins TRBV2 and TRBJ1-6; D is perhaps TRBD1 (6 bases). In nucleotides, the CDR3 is TGTGCCAGCAATACCCGGGACACCAATTCACCCCTCCACTTT. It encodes CASNTRDTNSPLHF. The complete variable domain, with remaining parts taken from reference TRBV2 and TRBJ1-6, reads EPEVTQTPSHQVTQMGQEVILRCVPISNHLYFYWYRQILGQKVEFLVSFYNNEISEKSEIFDDQFSVERPDGSNFTLKIRSTKLEDSAMYFCASNTRDTNSPLHFGNGTRLTVT.